This T cell receptor beta chain came from a study of blood T cell repertoires in COVID-19. Study as a whole: Specimens from acute and convalescent COVID-19 originated in the United States, Italy and Spain.

The assay was immunoSEQ multiplex PCR, and TCRdb's table has in-frame clones only and misses some. This table has just over 300,000 clones, 70% to 90% appearing once. There are 16 residues in the CDR3. The germline V gene has CDR1 SGHNT and CDR2 YYREEE (reference sequence). Trimming took off 0 bases at V and 5 bases at J, with 17 bases between the two ends. Study members were between about 18 and 100 years old and lived in roughly 24 US regions. In Cohort 3, a recovered donor had either two negative PCRs, clearance, or symptom resolution. Sequencing input: PBMCs or T cells enriched from blood (not recorded which). The source of this sequence is a man between 25 and 39 years old who had recovered from COVID-19. The V gene is TRBV5-4, the J gene TRBJ1-2; the D gene is possibly TRBD1 (5 bases). CDR3 sequence reads: CASSLAGGFGMYGYTF. In DNA form, the CDR3 reads TGTGCCAGCAGCTTGGCCGGGGGTTTCGGCATGTATGGCTACACCTTC.